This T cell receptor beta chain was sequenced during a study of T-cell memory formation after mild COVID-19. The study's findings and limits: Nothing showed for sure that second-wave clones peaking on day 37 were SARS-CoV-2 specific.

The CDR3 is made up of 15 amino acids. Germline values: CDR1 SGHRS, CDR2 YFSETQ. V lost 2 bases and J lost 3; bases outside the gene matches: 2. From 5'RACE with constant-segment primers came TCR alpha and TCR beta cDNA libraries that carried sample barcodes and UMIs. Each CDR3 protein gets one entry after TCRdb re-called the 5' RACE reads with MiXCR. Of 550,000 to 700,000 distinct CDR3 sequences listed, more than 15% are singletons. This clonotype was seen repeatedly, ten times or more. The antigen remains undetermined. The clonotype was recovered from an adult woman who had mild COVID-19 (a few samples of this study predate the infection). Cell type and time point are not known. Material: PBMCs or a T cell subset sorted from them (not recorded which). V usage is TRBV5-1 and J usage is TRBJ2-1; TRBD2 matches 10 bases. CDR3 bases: TGCGCCAGCAGCTTCGGACTAGCGGACTACAATGAGCAGTTCTTC. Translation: CASSFGLADYNEQFF.